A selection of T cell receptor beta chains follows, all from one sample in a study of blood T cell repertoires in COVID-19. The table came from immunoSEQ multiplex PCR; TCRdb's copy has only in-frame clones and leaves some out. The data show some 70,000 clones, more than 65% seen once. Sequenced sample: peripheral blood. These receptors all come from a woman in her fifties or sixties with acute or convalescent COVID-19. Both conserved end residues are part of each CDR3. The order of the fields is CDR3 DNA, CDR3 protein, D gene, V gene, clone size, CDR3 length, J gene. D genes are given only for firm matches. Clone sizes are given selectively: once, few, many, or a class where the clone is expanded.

TGTGCCAGCAGGGACAGGGAGAGTACTGAAGCTTTCTTT CASRDRESTEAFF TRBD1 TRBV27 - 13 TRBJ1-1
TGTGCCAGCAGTGCCGCTGGGACAGATAACACCGGGGAGCTGTTTTTT CASSAAGTDNTGELFF TRBD1 TRBV6-4 - 16 TRBJ2-2
TGTGCCTGGAGTAAGGGACAGACCTTCTATGGCTACACCTTC CAWSKGQTFYGYTF TRBD1 TRBV30 - 14 TRBJ1-2
TGTGCCAGCAGCCCGGATTGGGGACTAGTGAAAGAGACCCAGTACTTC CASSPDWGLVKETQYF TRBD2 TRBV7-6 - 16 TRBJ2-5
TGTGCCAGCAGCTCCGGACAAATTCAAGAGACCCAGTACTTC CASSSGQIQETQYF - TRBV5-4 - 14 TRBJ2-5
TGTGCCAGTACCATCGGACTAGCTAGCTACAATGAGCAGTTCTTC CASTIGLASYNEQFF TRBD2 TRBV19 - 15 TRBJ2-1
TGTGCCAGCACCCCCGGGACAGGGGTAGAAAAACTGTTTTTT CASTPGTGVEKLFF TRBD1 TRBV2 - 14 TRBJ1-4
TGTGCCAGCACGCGACAGGGAGGCAATCAGCCCCAGCATTTT CASTRQGGNQPQHF TRBD1 TRBV6-5 once 14 TRBJ1-5
TGTGCCAGCTCACCGGACAGGGAAACGTCCGGGGCCAACGTCCTGACTTTC CASSPDRETSGANVLTF TRBD1 TRBV18 - 17 TRBJ2-6
TGTGCCAGCTCACGAACACCGGACAGGGAGCCAGATACGCAGTATTTT CASSRTPDREPDTQYF TRBD1 TRBV18 - 16 TRBJ2-3
TGTGCCAGTAGTATAGTTGTAGACACTGAAGCTTTCTTT CASSIVVDTEAFF - TRBV19 - 13 TRBJ1-1